This T cell receptor beta chain was recorded in a study of CD8 T cells in Susac syndrome (dated by TCRdb to between 2018 and 2020). In the study overall: Repertoire sequencing was used to test whether CD8+ T cell activation and differentiation in Susac syndrome was antigen driven. The clonality of the CD8+ T cell repertoire was compared across approximately 11 healthy donors, some 14 Susac syndrome patients and roughly 15 multiple sclerosis patients. Broader findings and caveats from the paper: The number of individuals in the TCR sequencing and HLA analysis was recognized as being relatively small.

The CDR3 starts with the cysteine, ends with the phenylalanine, and has 18 residues. This entry keeps only the CDR3 DNA: 54 bases, framed from base 1. V is shortened by 4 bases, J by 2 bases, and the region joining them spans 24 bases. CDR1 and CDR2, looked up from the germline V gene (reference sequence), are LGHDT and YNNKEL. RNA was extracted using the RNeasy kit, and roughly 0.45 to 1 microgram was reverse transcribed with random hexamers. The immunoSEQ multiplex PCR assay, covering 54 Vbeta and 13 Jbeta segments, was used to amplify TCR beta CDR3 regions. PCR amplification bias was corrected using a synthetic template baseline for primer optimization and computational correction. Per the authors' processing: Reads were annotated to V, D and J genes according to IMGT and were analyzed with immunoSEQ Analyzer, with only productive sequences retained. To calculate clonality, Shannon entropy was normalized by log2 of the number of productive unique sequences and then subtracted from one. Public and private clones were assessed among the 100 most prevalent clones of each patient and control. Clones were defined as Susac-specific if absent from the healthy and MS cohorts, from approximately 1,100 published viral clones and from other ImmuneACCESS disease sequences. The public reads were quality trimmed at Q25 with fastp and then assembled into clones with MiXCR by TCRdb, keeping productive beta chains. Rows are combined by CDR3 protein, so each entry shows the most common genes and DNA. TCRdb's processing, not the authors', yielded these V and J calls. Here the sample has about 200,000 distinct CDR3 sequences; around nine tenths occur a single time. The ten top clones hold roughly 0.13% of the sample.

Turning to this clonotype: Its antigen is currently not known. No base-level quality is on record; no much larger clone is a single base apart.

Peripheral blood CD8+ and CD4+ T cells from healthy donors, Susac syndrome patients and multiple sclerosis patients were profiled by high-throughput TCR beta sequencing. Multiple sclerosis controls were treatment-naive patients with stable or active relapsing-remitting disease fulfilling revised McDonald criteria. CD8+ TEMRA cells were enriched by FACS, while bulk CD8+ and CD4+ T cells were purified by magnetic negative isolation. Blood was collected in EDTA tubes and processed within 24 hours, with PBMCs isolated through density gradient centrifugation. PBMCs intended for TCR sequencing were cryopreserved in liquid nitrogen and were subsequently thawed in a 37 degrees C water bath. Purity of sorted or isolated CD4+, CD8+ and CD8+ TEMRA cells was at least 90%.

This clonotype originated in a human donor with multiple sclerosis. The source material was CD8+ T cells from PBMCs. The sequence links TRBV3-1 to TRBJ2-7, with the D gene uncertain. The CDR3 corresponds to CASSPSASLLSRTYEQYF. The DNA reads TGTGCCAGCAGCCCGTCGGCCTCATTATTGTCGAGGACCTACGAGCAGTACTTC.